This TCR beta chain was captured in a study of T cells and copy number aberrations in small-cell lung cancer. Study-wide findings and caveats: Adjacent lung showed higher T-cell richness and clonality than tumors; density difference nonsignificant. Tumors with more copy number aberrations had lower T-cell density, richness, clonality. All specimens were formalin-fixed paraffin-embedded tissue, prone to sequencing artifacts.

Tumor tissue came from three grid-selected regions of each formalin-fixed paraffin-embedded block. Per the germline V gene, CDR1 is SGHTA and CDR2 is FQGTGA. V lost 5 bases to trimming and J lost 4 bases; unmatched junction nucleotides: 8. The CDR3 has 15 amino acids. As for this clone: Its antigen is undetermined.

Assay: immunoSEQ multiplex PCR; the TCRdb copy retains only in-frame clones and omits some. The sample records some 900 clones, around 94% being singletons. This sequence joins TRBV7-3 and TRBJ1-1; the match to TRBD1 covers 9 bases. The receptor's source is a woman in her forties or fifties with small cell lung cancer. Sequences were obtained from tumor tissue. Here the CDR3 reads CASSLMGTGSTEAFF. Written as DNA, the CDR3 is TGTGCCAGCAGCCTCATGGGGACAGGGAGCACTGAAGCTTTCTTT.